This T cell receptor (beta chain) appears in the sequencing data of a study of PD-1 blockade in mismatch repair-deficient tumors. Sequencing used immunoSEQ multiplex PCR; TCRdb keeps in-frame clones, though not all of them. The sample contains about 130,000 clones, 88% of which appear only once. A remark on this clone: No antigen is known for it.

V was clipped by 4 bases and J by 2 bases, with 14 bases between them. The CDR3 totals 15 residues. Germline-derived CDR1 and CDR2 are SGDLS and YYNGEE. Whole-study results and caveats: After pembrolizumab, tumor-resident clones rose rapidly, then generally contracted before radiologic responses.

The chain carries TRBV9 and TRBJ2-3, with D tentatively TRBD1 or TRBD2 (7 bases each). The sample was peripheral blood, taken about 17 months after starting pembrolizumab. The receptor's source is an adult with mismatch repair-deficient cancer. In DNA, the CDR3 is TGTGCCAGCAGCCCAGGGGGGGGGAACACAGATACGCAGTATTTT. Amino acids: CASSPGGGNTDTQYF.